The T cell receptor beta chain described here comes from a study of identical twins. TCRdb processed the 5' RACE reads anew with MiXCR; each CDR3 protein has one entry. The sample records under 300,000 distinct CDR3 sequences, 6.5% being singletons. Study-wide points: Memory repertoires showed no such pattern, whereas abundant cord blood beta clonotypes carried fewer insertions.

Each donor was a healthy Caucasian. For this clonotype: What it recognizes is unknown.

The sample was also reused in another study, on T cells expressing NK-cell markers. That source reports: Seven HCMV-seropositive donors and one seronegative donor made up the eight sequenced donors. Similarly, these clonotypes led the CD3+CD56-NKG2C+ fraction as well in several donors.

The receptor's source is a woman aged 18 to 35 in good health. The sample was CD8+ T cells sorted from blood.

Here the CDR3 DNA reads TGTGCCAGCAGTCCCGGGACAGGGGCTAACGAGCAGTACTTC. This gives the protein CASSPGTGANEQYF. The chain joins TRBV27 to TRBJ2-7, with 10 bases aligning to TRBD1. The CDR3 runs 14 residues. Germline trimming cut 5 bases from V and 5 bases from J; bases unmatched to any gene: 6. Germline lookup yields CDR1 MNHEY and CDR2 SMNVEV (reference sequence).